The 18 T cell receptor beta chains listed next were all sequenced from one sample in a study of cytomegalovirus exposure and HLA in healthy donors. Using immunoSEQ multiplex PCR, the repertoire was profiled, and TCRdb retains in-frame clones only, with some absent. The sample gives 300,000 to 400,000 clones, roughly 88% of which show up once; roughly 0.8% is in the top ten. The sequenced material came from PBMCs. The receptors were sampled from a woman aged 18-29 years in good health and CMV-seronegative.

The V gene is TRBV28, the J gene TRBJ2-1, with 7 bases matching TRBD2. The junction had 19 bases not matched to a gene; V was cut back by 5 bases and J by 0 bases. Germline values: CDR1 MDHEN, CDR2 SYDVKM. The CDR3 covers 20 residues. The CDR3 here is CASSPTSGTSISSSYNEQFF. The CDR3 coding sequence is TGTGCCAGCAGTCCTACGAGCGGGACGTCCATTTCGAGCTCCTACAATGAGCAGTTCTTC.

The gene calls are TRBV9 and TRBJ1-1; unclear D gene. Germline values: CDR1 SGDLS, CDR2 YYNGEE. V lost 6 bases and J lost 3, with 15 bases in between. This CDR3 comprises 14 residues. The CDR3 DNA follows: TGTGCCAGCAAAGGGTCGGGAAGGGACACTGAAGCTTTCTTT. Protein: CASKGSGRDTEAFF. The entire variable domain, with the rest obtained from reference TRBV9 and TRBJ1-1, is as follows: DSGVTQTPKHLITATGQRVTLRCSPRSGDLSVYWYQQSLDQGLQFLIQYYNGEERAKGNILERFSAQQFPDLHSELNLSSLELGDSALYFCASKGSGRDTEAFFGQGTRLTVV.

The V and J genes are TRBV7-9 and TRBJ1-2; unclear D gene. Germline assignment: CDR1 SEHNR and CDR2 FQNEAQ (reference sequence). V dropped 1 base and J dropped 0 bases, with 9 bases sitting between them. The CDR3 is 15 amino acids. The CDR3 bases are TGTGCCAGCAGCTTAGGGCGGAACCCTAACTATGGCTACACCTTC. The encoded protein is CASSLGRNPNYGYTF.

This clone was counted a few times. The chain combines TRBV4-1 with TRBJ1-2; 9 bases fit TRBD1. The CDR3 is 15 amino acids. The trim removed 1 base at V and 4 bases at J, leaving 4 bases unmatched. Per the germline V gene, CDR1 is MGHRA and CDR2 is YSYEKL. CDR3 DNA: TGCGCCAGCAGCCAAGGTTCGACAGGGGGCTATGGCTACACCTTC. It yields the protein CASSQGSTGGYGYTF.

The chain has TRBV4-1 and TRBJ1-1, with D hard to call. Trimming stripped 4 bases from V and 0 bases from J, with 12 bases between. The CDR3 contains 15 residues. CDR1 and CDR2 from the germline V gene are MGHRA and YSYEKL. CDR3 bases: TGCGCCAGCAGCCCCAAACAGACGGTGAACACTGAAGCTTTCTTT. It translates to CASSPKQTVNTEAFF.

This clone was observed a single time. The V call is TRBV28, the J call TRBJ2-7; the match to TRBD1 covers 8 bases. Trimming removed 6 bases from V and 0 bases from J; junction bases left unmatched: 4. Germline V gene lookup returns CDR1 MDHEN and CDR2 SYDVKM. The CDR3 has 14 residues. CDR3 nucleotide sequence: TGTGCCAGCAGCAGCAGGGGGCCCTCCTACGAGCAGTACTTC. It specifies CASSSRGPSYEQYF.

The CDR3 protein is CASSVSGTGTYEQYF. The CDR3 coding sequence is TGTGCCAGCAGCGTATCCGGGACAGGCACCTACGAGCAGTACTTC. The rearrangement links TRBV2 to TRBJ2-7, with 8 bases lining up with TRBD1. With V trimmed by 6 bases and J by 2 bases, 9 bases remained unmatched. Germline V gene data show CDR1 as SNHLY and CDR2 as FYNNEI. The CDR3 contains 15 residues.

The CDR3 loop reads CATSRDRNNEKLFF. In DNA, the CDR3 is TGTGCCACCAGCAGAGACAGAAATAATGAAAAACTGTTTTTT. The gene calls are TRBV15 and TRBJ1-4; D gene uncertain. The CDR3 sequence is 14 residues long. Trimming stripped 0 bases from V and 4 bases from J, with 6 bases between. Germline loops: CDR1 LNHNV, CDR2 YYDKDF (reference sequence).

CDR3 in DNA: TGTGCCAGCATTTTACTACTAGCGGCGAGCACAGATACGCAGTATTTT. Its translation: CASILLLAASTDTQYF. The J gene is TRBJ2-3, the V gene TRBV2, with TRBD2 identical over 8 bases. This CDR3 has 16 amino acids. Germline lookup yields CDR1 SNHLY and CDR2 FYNNEI. Trimming took 7 bases from V and 0 from J; bases not matched to a gene: 9.

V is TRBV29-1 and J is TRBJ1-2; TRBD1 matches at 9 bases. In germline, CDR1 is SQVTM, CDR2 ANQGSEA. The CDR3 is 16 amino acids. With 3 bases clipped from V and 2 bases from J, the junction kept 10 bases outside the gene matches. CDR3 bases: TGCAGCGTTGAGGAGTTTTCGGGACAGGGCAACTATGGCTACACCTTC. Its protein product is CSVEEFSGQGNYGYTF.

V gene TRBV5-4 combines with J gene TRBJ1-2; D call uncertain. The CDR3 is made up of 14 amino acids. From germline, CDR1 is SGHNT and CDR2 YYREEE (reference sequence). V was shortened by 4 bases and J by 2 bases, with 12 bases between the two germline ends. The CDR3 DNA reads TGTGCCAGCAGCCTTGTTCCCAGGAACTATGGCTACACCTTC. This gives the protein CASSLVPRNYGYTF.

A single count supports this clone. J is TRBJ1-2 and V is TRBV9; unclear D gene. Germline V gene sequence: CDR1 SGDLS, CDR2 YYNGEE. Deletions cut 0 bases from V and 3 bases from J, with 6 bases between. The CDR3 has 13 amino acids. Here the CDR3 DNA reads TGTGCCAGCAGCGTAGAAGCCGACTATGGCTACACCTTC. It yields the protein CASSVEADYGYTF.

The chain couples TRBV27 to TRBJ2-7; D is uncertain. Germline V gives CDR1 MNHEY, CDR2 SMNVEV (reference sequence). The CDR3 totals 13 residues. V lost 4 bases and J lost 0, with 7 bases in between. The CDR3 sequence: CASSSYSSYEQYF. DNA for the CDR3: TGTGCCAGCAGTTCGTACAGCTCCTACGAGCAGTACTTC.

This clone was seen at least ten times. CDR3 in DNA: TGCGCCAGCAGCTTGCGGGAATCCCAACCCCGGGAGCTGTTTTTT. Translated: CASSLRESQPRELFF. The chain is built from TRBV5-1 and TRBJ2-2; weak D call: TRBD2 (5 bases). V was trimmed by 1 base and J by 9 bases, leaving 16 bases between them. Looked up from germline, CDR1 is SGHRS and CDR2 is YFSETQ. There are 15 residues in the CDR3.

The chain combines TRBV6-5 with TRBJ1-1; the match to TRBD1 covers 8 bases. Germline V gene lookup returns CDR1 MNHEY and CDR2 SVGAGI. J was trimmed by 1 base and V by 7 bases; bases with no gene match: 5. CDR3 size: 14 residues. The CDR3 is CASKNDRGNTEAFF. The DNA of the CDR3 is TGTGCCAGCAAAAATGACAGGGGGAACACTGAAGCTTTCTTT.

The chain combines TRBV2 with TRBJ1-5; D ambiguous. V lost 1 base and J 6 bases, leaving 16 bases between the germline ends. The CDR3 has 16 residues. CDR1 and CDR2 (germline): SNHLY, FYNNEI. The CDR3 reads CASSEVVAGGAQPQHF. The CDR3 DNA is TGTGCCAGCAGTGAAGTGGTAGCGGGAGGCGCTCAGCCCCAGCATTTT.

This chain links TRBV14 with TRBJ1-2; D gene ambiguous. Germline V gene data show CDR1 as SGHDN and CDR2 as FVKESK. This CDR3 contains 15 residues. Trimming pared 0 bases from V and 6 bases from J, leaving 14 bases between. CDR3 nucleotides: TGTGCCAGCAGCCAAGAAGGACTCCATGGGGATGGCTACACCTTC. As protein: CASSQEGLHGDGYTF.

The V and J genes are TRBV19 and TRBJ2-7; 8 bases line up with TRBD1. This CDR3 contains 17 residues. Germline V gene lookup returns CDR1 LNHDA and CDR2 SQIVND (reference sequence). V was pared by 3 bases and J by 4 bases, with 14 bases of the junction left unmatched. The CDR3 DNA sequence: TGTGCCAGTAGTATCGCCATGGGGTCAGGGGGCTCGTACGAGCAGTACTTC. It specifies CASSIAMGSGGSYEQYF.